The T cell receptor (beta chain) under discussion was sequenced for a study of cytomegalovirus exposure and HLA in healthy donors. General study findings and limits: A few of the chains that were CMV-associated were confirmed in vitro to be specific for CMV antigens. The tendency of first-cohort TCR clusters to co-occur in the 120 or so validation repertoires emerged from a later analysis.

Trimming cost V 5 bases and J 5 bases, with 10 bases left between them. From germline, CDR1 is KGHSH and CDR2 LQKENI. This CDR3 spans 14 amino acids. A remark on this clone: Its specificity is not known.

Profiling relied on immunoSEQ multiplex PCR, and the TCRdb table lists in-frame clones only, not all of them. The repertoire consists of 150,000 or so clones, with 70% to 90% occurring once and the leading ten covering approximately 20%. The approximately 120-subject validation cohort, separate from the approximately 630-subject first cohort, included the donors. This sequence joins TRBV18 and TRBJ1-6; tentative D call: TRBD1 (6 bases). The sequenced sample was PBMCs. The sequence derives from a man aged 18 to 30 in good health and CMV-seropositive. The CDR3 loop is CASSEYRDNSPLHF. The CDR3 bases are TGTGCCAGCTCAGAATACAGGGATAATTCACCCCTCCACTTT.